These T cell receptor beta chains were read from a single sample in a study of Ad26.COV2.S vaccination and SARS-CoV-2 variants. Clones were sequenced by immunoSEQ multiplex PCR, and TCRdb holds only the in-frame ones, with some missing. Here the sample spans fewer than 400,000 clones, 85% to 90% being singletons. The specimen comprised peripheral blood, sampled in a trial of Ad26.COV2.S vaccine versus placebo. These receptors were taken from a person between 18 and 65 years old who received the Ad26.COV2.S COVID-19 vaccine or a placebo. Each CDR3 is given with its conserved first and last residue. The order of the fields is J gene, V gene, CDR3 protein.

TRBJ1-1 TRBV19 CASIPRRGAVTEAFF
TRBJ2-7 TRBV7-2 CASTPGFRVHEQYF
TRBJ1-1 TRBV11-3 CASSLFFGTEAFF
TRBJ1-2 TRBV29-1 CSVVTLAISNYGYTF
TRBJ1-1 TRBV6-2/TRBV6-3 CASSSAGAENTEAFF
TRBJ2-7 TRBV2 CASSEALGAHYEQYF
TRBJ2-3 TRBV7-2 CASSLLAGDTQYF
TRBJ2-1 TRBV5-1 CATTLAGGSSYNEQFF
TRBJ1-1 TRBV15 CATSRDRGRGKAFF
TRBJ1-2 TRBV19 CASSIGDYGYTF
TRBJ1-1 TRBV29-1 CSVEANTEAFF
TRBJ1-5 TRBV5-6 CASSWGLSNQPQHF
TRBJ1-2 TRBV7-2 CASSPSQGGSYGYTF
TRBJ2-5 TRBV29-1 CSVEDLQSGEGWETQYF
TRBJ2-1 TRBV30 CAWSRGLAGGGGEQFF
TRBJ1-2 TRBV5-6 CASSLETDYGYTF
TRBJ1-6 TRBV13 CASSLEDSPLHF
TRBJ1-1 TRBV7-3 CASSLAGPNTEAFF
TRBJ1-4 TRBV4-3 CASSQDFTYGTDNEKLFF
TRBJ1-1 TRBV29-1 CSVDVAGTTEAFF
TRBJ2-5 TRBV4-1 CASSRGGPETQYF
TRBJ2-3 TRBV28 CASTGLALRGDTQYF
TRBJ2-1 TRBV6-4 CASSDLSGGRDEQFF
TRBJ1-6 TRBV7-9 CASSLDLRGPRNGSPLHF
TRBJ1-2 TRBV6-1 CASRTESPSYGYTF
TRBJ2-3 TRBV18 CASSTRASTDTQYF
TRBJ1-1 TRBV28 CASSGPETGDPTEAFF
TRBJ1-2 TRBV11-3 CASSYGQGASKYGYTF
TRBJ2-1 TRBV2 CASNAALALSYNEQFF
TRBJ2-2 TRBV27 CASSIVTGELFF
TRBJ1-1 TRBV27 CASSPMGGPYTEAFF
TRBJ1-6 TRBV9 CASSVSGNSPLHF
TRBJ1-4 TRBV6-1 CASSEVAAKKLFF
TRBJ1-4 TRBV7-2 CASSPWGAANEKLFF
TRBJ2-1 TRBV7-2 CASSWASGSSYNEQFF
TRBJ1-2 TRBV18 CASSLQGGPSYGYTF
TRBJ2-1 TRBV5-1 CASSLGGPPNEQFF
TRBJ1-1 TRBV9 CASSVEGSDTEAFF
TRBJ1-6 TRBV5-1 CASSLGAGSQRTNSPLHF
TRBJ2-3 TRBV27 CASSYQAGARDTQYF
TRBJ1-2 TRBV6-2/TRBV6-3 CASSIRESKQALNYGYTF
TRBJ2-1 TRBV6-6 CASSYPLAGYYNEQFF
TRBJ2-1 TRBV30 CSGLSATDNEQFF
TRBJ1-1 TRBV2 CASSVSNYPEAFF
TRBJ1-1 TRBV6-5 CASSYGLNLRGYEAFF